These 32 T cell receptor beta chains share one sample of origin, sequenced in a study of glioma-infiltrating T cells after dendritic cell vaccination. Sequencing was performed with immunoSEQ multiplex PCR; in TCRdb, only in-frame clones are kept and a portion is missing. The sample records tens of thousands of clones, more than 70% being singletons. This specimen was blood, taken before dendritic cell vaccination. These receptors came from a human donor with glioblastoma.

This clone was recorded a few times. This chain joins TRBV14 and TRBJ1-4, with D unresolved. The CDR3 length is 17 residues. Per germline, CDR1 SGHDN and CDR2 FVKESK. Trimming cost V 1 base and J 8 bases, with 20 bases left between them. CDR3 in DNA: TGTGCCAGCAGCCAAGGTCGGGAAGGTCGGGCCGTCGAAAAACTGTTTTTT. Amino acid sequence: CASSQGREGRAVEKLFF.

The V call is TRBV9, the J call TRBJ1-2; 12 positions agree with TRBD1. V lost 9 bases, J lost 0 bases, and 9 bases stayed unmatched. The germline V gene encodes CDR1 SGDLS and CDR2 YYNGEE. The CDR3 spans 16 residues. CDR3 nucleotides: TGTGCCACAATGCCGGGACAGGGGGCTGCTAACTATGGCTACACCTTC. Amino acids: CATMPGQGAANYGYTF.

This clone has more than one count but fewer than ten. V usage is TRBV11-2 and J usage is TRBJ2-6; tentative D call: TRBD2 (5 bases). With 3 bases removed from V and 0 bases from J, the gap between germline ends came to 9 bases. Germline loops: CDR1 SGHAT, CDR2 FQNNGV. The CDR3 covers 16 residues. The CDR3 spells CASSLSGDSGANVLTF. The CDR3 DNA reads TGTGCCAGCAGCTTGTCCGGGGACTCTGGGGCCAACGTCCTGACTTTC. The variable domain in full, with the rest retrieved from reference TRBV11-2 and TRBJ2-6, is EAGVAQSPRYKIIEKRQSVAFWCNPISGHATLYWYQQILGQGPKLLIQFQNNGVVDDSQLPKDRFSAERLKGVDSTLKIQPAKLEDSAVYLCASSLSGDSGANVLTFGAGSRLTVL.

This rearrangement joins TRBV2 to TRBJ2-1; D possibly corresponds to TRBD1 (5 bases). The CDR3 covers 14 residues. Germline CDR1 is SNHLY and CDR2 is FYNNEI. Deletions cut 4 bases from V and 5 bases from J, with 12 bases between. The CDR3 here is CASSAGAPHNEQFF. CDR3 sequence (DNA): TGTGCCAGCAGTGCTGGGGCACCGCACAATGAGCAGTTCTTC.

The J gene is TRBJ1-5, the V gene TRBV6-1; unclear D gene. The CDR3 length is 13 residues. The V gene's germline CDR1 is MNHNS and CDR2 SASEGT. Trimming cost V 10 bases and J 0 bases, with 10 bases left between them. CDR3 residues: CATLIGSNQPQHF. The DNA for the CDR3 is TGTGCCACCCTAATCGGTAGCAATCAGCCCCAGCATTTT.

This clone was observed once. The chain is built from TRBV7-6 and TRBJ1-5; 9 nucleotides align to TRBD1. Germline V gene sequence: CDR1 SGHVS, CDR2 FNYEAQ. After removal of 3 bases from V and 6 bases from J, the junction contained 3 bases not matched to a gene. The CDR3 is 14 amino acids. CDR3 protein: CASSFGTGSQPQHF. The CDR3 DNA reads TGTGCCAGCAGCTTTGGGACAGGGAGTCAGCCCCAGCATTTT.

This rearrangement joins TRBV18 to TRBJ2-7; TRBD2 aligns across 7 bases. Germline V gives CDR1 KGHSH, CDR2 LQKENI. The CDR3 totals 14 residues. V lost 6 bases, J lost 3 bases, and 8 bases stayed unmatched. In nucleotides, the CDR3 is TGTGCCAGCTCGCTAGCAACGGGGGGCTACGAGCAGTACTTC. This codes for CASSLATGGYEQYF.

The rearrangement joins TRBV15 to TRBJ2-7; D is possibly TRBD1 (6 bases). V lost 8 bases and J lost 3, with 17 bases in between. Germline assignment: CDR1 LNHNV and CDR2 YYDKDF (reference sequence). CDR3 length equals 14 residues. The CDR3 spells CATSDRTVDYEQYF. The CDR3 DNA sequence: TGTGCCACCTCCGACAGGACTGTGGACTACGAGCAGTACTTC.

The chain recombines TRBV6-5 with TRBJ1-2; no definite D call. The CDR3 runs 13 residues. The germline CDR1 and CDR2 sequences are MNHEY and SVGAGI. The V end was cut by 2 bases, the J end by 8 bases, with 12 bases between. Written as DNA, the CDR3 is TGTGCCAGCAGTTACCCGGGGTGGTGGGGCTACACCTTC. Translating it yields CASSYPGWWGYTF.

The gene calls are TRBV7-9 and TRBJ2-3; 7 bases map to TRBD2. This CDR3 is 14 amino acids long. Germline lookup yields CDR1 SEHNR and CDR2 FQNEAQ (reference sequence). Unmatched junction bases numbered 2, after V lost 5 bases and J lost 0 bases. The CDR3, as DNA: TGTGCCAGCAGCCATAGCGGGAGCACAGATACGCAGTATTTT. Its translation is CASSHSGSTDTQYF.

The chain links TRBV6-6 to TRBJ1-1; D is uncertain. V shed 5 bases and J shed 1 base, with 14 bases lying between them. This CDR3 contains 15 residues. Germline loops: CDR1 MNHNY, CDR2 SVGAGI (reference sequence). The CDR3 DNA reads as TGTGCCAGCAGTAGCTCCGGAGGGAGGAACACTGAAGCTTTCTTT. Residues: CASSSSGGRNTEAFF.

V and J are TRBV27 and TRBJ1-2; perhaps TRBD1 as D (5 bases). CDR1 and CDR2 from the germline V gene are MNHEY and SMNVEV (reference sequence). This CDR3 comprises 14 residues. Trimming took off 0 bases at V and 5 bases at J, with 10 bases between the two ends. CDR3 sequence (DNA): TGTGCCAGCAGTTTATCTTCAGGGTCTTATGGCTACACCTTC. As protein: CASSLSSGSYGYTF.

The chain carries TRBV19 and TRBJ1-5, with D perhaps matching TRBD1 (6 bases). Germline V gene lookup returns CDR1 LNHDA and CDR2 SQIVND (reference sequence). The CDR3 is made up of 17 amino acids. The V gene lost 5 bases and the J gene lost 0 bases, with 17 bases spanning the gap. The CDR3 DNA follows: TGTGCCAGTAGTGGGGGACAAGGTCGTTATAGCAATCAGCCCCAGCATTTT. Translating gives CASSGGQGRYSNQPQHF.

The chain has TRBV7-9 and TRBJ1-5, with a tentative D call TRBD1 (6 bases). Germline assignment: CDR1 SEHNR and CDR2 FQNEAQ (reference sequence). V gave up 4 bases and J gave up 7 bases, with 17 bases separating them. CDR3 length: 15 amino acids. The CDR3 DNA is TGTGCCAGCAGCTCTAGAGGGGGGGAGGGACAGCCCCAGCATTTT. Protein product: CASSSRGGEGQPQHF.

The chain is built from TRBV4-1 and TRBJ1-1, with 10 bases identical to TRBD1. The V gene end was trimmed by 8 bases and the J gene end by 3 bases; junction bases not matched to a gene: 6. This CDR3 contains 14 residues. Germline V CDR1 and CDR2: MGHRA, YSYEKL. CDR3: CASYPGTGDTEAFF. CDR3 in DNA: TGCGCCAGCTATCCCGGGACAGGGGACACTGAAGCTTTCTTT.

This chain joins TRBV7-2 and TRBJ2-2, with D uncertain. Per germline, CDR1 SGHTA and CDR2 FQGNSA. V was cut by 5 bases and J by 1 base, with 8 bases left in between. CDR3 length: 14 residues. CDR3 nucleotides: TGTGCCAGCAGCCCCTCGCGGAACACCGGGGAGCTGTTTTTT. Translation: CASSPSRNTGELFF.

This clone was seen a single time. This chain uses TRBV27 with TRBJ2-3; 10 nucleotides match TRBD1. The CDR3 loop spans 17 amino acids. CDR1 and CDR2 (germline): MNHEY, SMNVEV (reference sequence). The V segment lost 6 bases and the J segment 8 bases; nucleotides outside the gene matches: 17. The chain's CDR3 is CASSSAFGTGDGGTQYF. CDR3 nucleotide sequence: TGTGCCAGCAGCTCAGCATTCGGGACAGGGGATGGAGGTACGCAGTATTTT.

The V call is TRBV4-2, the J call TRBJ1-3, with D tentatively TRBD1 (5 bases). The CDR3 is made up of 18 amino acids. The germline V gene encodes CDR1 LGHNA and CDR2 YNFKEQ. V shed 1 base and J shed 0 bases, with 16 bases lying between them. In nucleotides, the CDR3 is TGTGCCAGCAGCCAAGTCGGGGGAACATTTGTCTCTGGAAACACCATATATTTT. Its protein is CASSQVGGTFVSGNTIYF.

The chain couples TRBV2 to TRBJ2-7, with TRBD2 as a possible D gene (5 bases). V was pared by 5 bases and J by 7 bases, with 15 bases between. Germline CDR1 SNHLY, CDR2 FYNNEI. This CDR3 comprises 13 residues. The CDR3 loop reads CASSLDQRGEQYF. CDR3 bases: TGTGCCAGCAGTCTGGACCAACGGGGTGAGCAGTACTTC.

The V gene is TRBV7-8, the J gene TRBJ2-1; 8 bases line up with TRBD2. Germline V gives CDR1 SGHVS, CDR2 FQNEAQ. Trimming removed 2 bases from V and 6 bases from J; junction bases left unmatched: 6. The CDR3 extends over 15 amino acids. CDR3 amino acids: CASSLRLAFFNEQFF. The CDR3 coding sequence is TGTGCCAGCAGCTTAAGACTAGCGTTCTTCAATGAGCAGTTCTTC.

In nucleotides, the CDR3 is TGTGCCAGCAGCTTAGCTGGGGGAGGGCCGTTGGGTGAGCAGTTCTTC. It yields the protein CASSLAGGGPLGEQFF. The gene calls are TRBV7-6 and TRBJ2-1; TRBD2 aligns across 7 bases. The junction had 11 bases not matched to a gene; V was cut back by 0 bases and J by 9 bases. The length of the CDR3 is 16 residues. Germline loops: CDR1 SGHVS, CDR2 FNYEAQ.

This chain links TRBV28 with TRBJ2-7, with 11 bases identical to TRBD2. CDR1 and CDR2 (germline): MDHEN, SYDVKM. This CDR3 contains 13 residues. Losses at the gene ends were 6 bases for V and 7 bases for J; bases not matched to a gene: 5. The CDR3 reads CASSSTSGSEQYF. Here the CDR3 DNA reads TGTGCCAGCAGCTCAACTAGCGGGAGTGAGCAGTACTTC. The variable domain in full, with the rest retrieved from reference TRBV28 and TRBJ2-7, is DVKVTQSSRYLVKRTGEKVFLECVQDMDHENMFWYRQDPGLGLRLIYFSYDVKMKEKGDIPEGYSVSREKKERFSLILESASTNQTSMYLCASSSTSGSEQYFGPGTRLTVT.

For the CDR3, the DNA is TGTGCCAGCAGCCGGCGACGGGGGGAAGCTTTCTTT. Residues: CASSRRRGEAFF. The chain recombines TRBV5-6 with TRBJ1-1, with D maybe TRBD1 (5 bases). Trimming removed 4 bases from V and 8 bases from J, with 12 bases in between. The CDR3 has 12 residues. CDR1 is SGHDT, CDR2 YYEEEE, per germline.

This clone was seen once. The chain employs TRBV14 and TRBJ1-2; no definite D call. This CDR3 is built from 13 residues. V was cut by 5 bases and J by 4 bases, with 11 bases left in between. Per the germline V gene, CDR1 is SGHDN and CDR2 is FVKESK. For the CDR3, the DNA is TGTGCCAGCAGCGACTCCCAAGGCTATGGCTACACCTTC. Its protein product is CASSDSQGYGYTF.

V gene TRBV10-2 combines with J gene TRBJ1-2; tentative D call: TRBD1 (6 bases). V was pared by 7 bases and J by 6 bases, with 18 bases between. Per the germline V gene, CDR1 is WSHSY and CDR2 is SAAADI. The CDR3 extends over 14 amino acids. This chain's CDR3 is CASTSPAGEHGYTF. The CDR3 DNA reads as TGCGCCAGCACCTCTCCGGCAGGGGAGCATGGCTACACCTTC.

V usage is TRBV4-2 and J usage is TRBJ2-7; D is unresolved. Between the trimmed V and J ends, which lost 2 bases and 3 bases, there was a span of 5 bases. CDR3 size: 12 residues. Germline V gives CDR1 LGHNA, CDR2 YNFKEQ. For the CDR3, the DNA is TGTGCCAGCAGCCAAACAAACTACGAGCAGTACTTC. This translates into CASSQTNYEQYF.

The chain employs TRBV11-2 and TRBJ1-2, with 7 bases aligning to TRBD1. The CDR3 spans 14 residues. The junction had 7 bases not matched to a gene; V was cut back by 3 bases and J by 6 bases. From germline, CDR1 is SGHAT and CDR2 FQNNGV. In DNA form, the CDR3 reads TGTGCCAGCAGCTTTAGGGGGACAGCTCATGGCTACACCTTC. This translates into CASSFRGTAHGYTF.

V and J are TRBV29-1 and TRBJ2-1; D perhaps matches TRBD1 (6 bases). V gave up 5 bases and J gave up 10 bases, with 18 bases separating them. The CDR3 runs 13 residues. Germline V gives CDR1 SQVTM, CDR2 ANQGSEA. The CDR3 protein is CSVIRTASGEQFF. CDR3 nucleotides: TGCAGCGTTATCCGGACAGCCTCCGGGGAGCAGTTCTTC.

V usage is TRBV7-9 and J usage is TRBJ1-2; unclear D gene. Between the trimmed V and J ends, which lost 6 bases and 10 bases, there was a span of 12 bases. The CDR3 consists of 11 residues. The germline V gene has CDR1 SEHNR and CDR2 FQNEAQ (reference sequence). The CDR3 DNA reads TGTGCCAGCAGGGAAGGGAGTTCCTACACCTTC. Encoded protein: CASREGSSYTF.

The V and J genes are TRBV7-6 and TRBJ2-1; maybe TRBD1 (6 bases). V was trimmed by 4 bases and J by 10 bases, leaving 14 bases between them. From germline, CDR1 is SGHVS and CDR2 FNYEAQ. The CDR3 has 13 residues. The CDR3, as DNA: TGTGCCAGCAGCTCCGCCTCCGGGACAGAGCAGTTCTTC. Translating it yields CASSSASGTEQFF.

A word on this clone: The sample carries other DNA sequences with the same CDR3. CDR3 coding DNA: TGTGCCAGCAGCTGGGGACAGGGCTACGAGCAGTACTTC. It translates to CASSWGQGYEQYF. V gene TRBV7-9 combines with J gene TRBJ2-7, with 9 bases lining up with TRBD1. The CDR3 totals 13 residues. Germline loops: CDR1 SEHNR, CDR2 FQNEAQ (reference sequence). The trim removed 4 bases at V and 3 bases at J, leaving 1 base unmatched.

This chain's CDR3 is CASSPDRAGNTIYF. For the CDR3, the DNA is TGTGCCAGCAGCCCCGACAGGGCCGGAAACACCATATATTTT. The chain employs TRBV9 and TRBJ1-3; 7 nucleotides match TRBD1. The CDR3 sequence is 14 residues long. J was trimmed by 4 bases and V by 4 bases; bases with no gene match: 5. Germline CDR1 is SGDLS and CDR2 is YYNGEE.